This T cell receptor (beta chain) is from a study of T-cell reconstitution after alpha-beta-depleted transplantation in children. Germline CDR1 reads MDHEN; CDR2 reads SYDVKM. This CDR3 has 16 amino acids. The J segment lost 0 bases and the V segment lost 3 bases, leaving 5 bases of the junction unmatched. Unique molecular identifiers were used to barcode this TCRbeta library. TCRdb used MiXCR to reprocess the PCR reads, holding one entry per CDR3 protein. The sample carries roughly 610,000 distinct CDR3 sequences, about 10% recorded once. This chain connects TRBV28 to TRBJ1-3; 7 bases match TRBD1. The sample in question was PBMCs from the stem cell graft donor, obtained from the stem cell graft. The TCR was taken from a human donor who donated a stem cell graft to a child with acute myeloid leukemia. CDR3 sequence reads: CASSLEQGYSGNTIYF. The CDR3 coding sequence is TGTGCCAGCAGTTTGGAACAGGGGTACTCTGGAAACACCATATATTTT.